These 8 T cell receptor beta chains originate from one sample sequenced in a study of beta chain features in type 1 diabetes. Every bit of the isolated RNA underwent reverse transcription, so sequencing read expressed TCRB transcripts. The repertoire was sequenced with immunoSEQ multiplex PCR; TCRdb's copy has only in-frame clones and lacks some. Of under 300,000 clones in the sample, roughly 8% were seen once. Sequencing was done on a sample of central memory CD4+ T cells from blood. These receptors were obtained from a woman aged 18-29 years in good health.

This clone was seen only a few times. V is TRBV5-6 and J is TRBJ2-2, with 9 bases matching TRBD1. CDR1 and CDR2 from the germline V gene are SGHDT and YYEEEE. This CDR3 spans 15 amino acids. The ends lost 4 bases at V and 9 bases at J; junction bases unmatched: 10. The CDR3 loop is CASSPSGDRAWELFF. The CDR3 DNA reads TGTGCCAGCAGCCCGAGCGGGGACAGGGCCTGGGAGCTGTTTTTT.

This clone was observed at least ten times. The chain recombines TRBV15 with TRBJ2-7, with TRBD1 identical over 8 bases. Germline V gene lookup returns CDR1 LNHNV and CDR2 YYDKDF (reference sequence). CDR3 length: 13 amino acids. After removal of 4 bases from V and 4 bases from J, the junction contained 3 bases not matched to a gene. The CDR3, as DNA: TGTGCCACCAGCAAGGACAGGGAGTACGAGCAGTACTTC. It translates to CATSKDREYEQYF. The variable domain in full, with the rest retrieved from reference TRBV15 and TRBJ2-7, is DAMVIQNPRYQVTQFGKPVTLSCSQTLNHNVMYWYQQKSSQAPKLLFHYYDKDFNNEADTPDNFQSRRPNTSFCFLDIRSPGLGDTAMYLCATSKDREYEQYFGPGTRLTVT.

The chain carries TRBV7-2 and TRBJ2-7; D is possibly TRBD1 or TRBD2 (5 bases each). This CDR3 comprises 15 residues. V gave up 2 bases and J gave up 0 bases, with 11 bases separating them. The germline V gene has CDR1 SGHTA and CDR2 FQGNSA. CDR3 sequence (DNA): TGTGCCAGCAGCTTAACCCCTGGGACCTCCTACGAGCAGTACTTC. It is translated as CASSLTPGTSYEQYF.

This clone was detected only a few times. This chain links TRBV18 with TRBJ1-5; TRBD1 matches at 8 bases. V lost 3 bases, J lost 3 bases, and 4 bases stayed unmatched. Per the germline V gene, CDR1 is KGHSH and CDR2 is LQKENI. The length of the CDR3 is 15 residues. CDR3 sequence (DNA): TGTGCCAGCTCACCGGGGACAGGTAACAATCAGCCCCAGCATTTT. Its protein product is CASSPGTGNNQPQHF.

The genes are TRBV2 and TRBJ1-5; 9 bases agree with TRBD1. V was clipped by 6 bases and J by 9 bases; unmatched bases: 12. The CDR3 has 15 amino acids. From germline, CDR1 is SNHLY and CDR2 FYNNEI. DNA of the CDR3: TGTGCCAGCAGCGGGACAGGGTCTGTAGTAGGGCCCCAGCATTTT. This translates into CASSGTGSVVGPQHF. Using reference TRBV2 and TRBJ1-5 for the parts outside the CDR3, the full variable domain is EPEVTQTPSHQVTQMGQEVILRCVPISNHLYFYWYRQILGQKVEFLVSFYNNEISEKSEIFDDQFSVERPDGSNFTLKIRSTKLEDSAMYFCASSGTGSVVGPQHFGDGTRLSIL.

The sample holds many counts of this clone. Other DNA sequences in this specimen translate into the identical CDR3. The chain links TRBV19 to TRBJ2-1, with no clear D. This CDR3 spans 11 amino acids. V lost 3 bases and J lost 8, with 5 bases in between. Germline CDR1 is LNHDA and CDR2 is SQIVND (reference sequence). CDR3 sequence reads: CASSISYEQFF. The CDR3 DNA is TGTGCCAGTAGTATCAGCTATGAGCAGTTCTTC.

V gene TRBV11-2 combines with J gene TRBJ2-7; D gene ambiguous. This CDR3 contains 11 residues. CDR1 is SGHAT and CDR2 is FQNNGV in the germline V gene. The ends were cut back, 1 base at V and 6 bases at J, with 4 bases in the middle. CDR3 sequence: CASSLVVEQYF. The CDR3 coding sequence is TGTGCCAGCAGCTTAGTGGTCGAGCAGTACTTC.

This clone was recorded a few times. The chain uses TRBV21-1 and TRBJ2-3. TRBV21-1 is a recognized pseudogene. The length of the CDR3 is 18 residues. For the CDR3, the DNA is TGTGCCAGCAGCAAATCCGTGGCGCACCCACGAACCACAGATACGCAGTATTTT. Translating it yields CASSKSVAHPRTTDTQYF.